Presented here are 13 T cell receptor beta chains from one specimen sequenced in a study of radiotherapy plus CTLA-4 blockade in lung cancer. Using immunoSEQ multiplex PCR, the repertoire was profiled, and TCRdb retains in-frame clones only, with some absent. The sample includes 35,000 to 55,000 clones, more than 70% of them seen just once. The sequenced sample was peripheral blood, obtained from a patient treated with radiotherapy plus ipilimumab. These receptors were collected from a human donor with non-small cell lung cancer whose response to radiotherapy plus ipilimumab could not be evaluated.

The rearrangement joins TRBV9 to TRBJ2-1; possibly TRBD1 for D (5 bases). Germline lookup yields CDR1 SGDLS and CDR2 YYNGEE. The length of the CDR3 is 14 residues. Trimming stripped 3 bases from V and 7 bases from J, with 14 bases between. Written as DNA, the CDR3 is TGTGCCAGCAGCGCCGACAGAATTGAGAATGAGCAGTTCTTC. Its protein product is CASSADRIENEQFF.

The chain combines TRBV7-2 with TRBJ2-7, with TRBD2 identical over 12 bases. This CDR3 region has 18 residues. Per the germline V gene, CDR1 is SGHTA and CDR2 is FQGNSA. V lost 5 bases to trimming and J lost 1 base; unmatched junction nucleotides: 12. The CDR3 loop reads CASSRRGTSGSVSYEQYF. CDR3 DNA sequence: TGTGCCAGCAGCCGCAGAGGGACTAGCGGGTCTGTTTCCTACGAGCAGTACTTC.

This clone has a handful of counts. The gene calls are TRBV4-2 and TRBJ2-5, with 10 bases lining up with TRBD1. Germline assignment: CDR1 LGHNA and CDR2 YNFKEQ. Germline trimming cut 1 base from V and 4 bases from J; bases unmatched to any gene: 9. The CDR3 runs to 17 residues. The CDR3 region is CASSQVRGTGEGETQYF. The CDR3 bases are TGTGCCAGCAGCCAAGTCAGAGGGACAGGGGAGGGAGAGACCCAGTACTTC.

This chain uses TRBV28 with TRBJ2-3; 13 bases agree with TRBD2. Germline V gives CDR1 MDHEN, CDR2 SYDVKM. The junction had 10 bases not matched to a gene; V was cut back by 2 bases and J by 8 bases. The CDR3 is made up of 17 amino acids. The CDR3 spells CASSLGGLAGAQGTQYF. As DNA, the CDR3 is TGTGCCAGCAGTTTAGGCGGACTAGCGGGAGCCCAGGGTACGCAGTATTTT.

The rearrangement uses TRBV6-5 and TRBJ1-4; tentatively, D is TRBD1 (6 bases). Germline V CDR1 and CDR2: MNHEY, SVGAGI. The CDR3 covers 16 residues. V was cut by 0 bases and J by 8 bases, with 16 bases left in between. This chain's CDR3 is CASSYSAGVGTEKLFF. In DNA form, the CDR3 reads TGTGCCAGCAGTTACTCGGCAGGGGTGGGCACCGAAAAACTGTTTTTT.

In DNA, the CDR3 is TGTGCCACCAGCAGAGATAGGCTACTCAACTACGAGCAGTACTTC. Translation: CATSRDRLLNYEQYF. The V and J genes are TRBV15 and TRBJ2-5; no reliable D call. The end of the DNA fits TRBJ2-7 better, so the J call may be wrong. This CDR3 spans 15 amino acids. Germline V gene lookup returns CDR1 LNHNV and CDR2 YYDKDF (reference sequence).

The chain carries TRBV7-8 and TRBJ1-4; D gene ambiguous. CDR3 length: 14 residues. Per germline, CDR1 SGHVS and CDR2 FQNEAQ. Trimming removed 4 bases at V and 8 bases at J, with 14 bases between. The CDR3, as DNA: TGTGCCAGCAGCTCCGACACCGGGAGGGAAAAACTGTTTTTT. This translates into CASSSDTGREKLFF.

The J gene is TRBJ2-2, the V gene TRBV19; the match to TRBD1 covers 7 bases. The germline V gene encodes CDR1 LNHDA and CDR2 SQIVND (reference sequence). This CDR3 spans 13 amino acids. The V and J ends lost 8 bases and 6 bases, in that order; junction bases with no gene match: 6. CDR3 in amino acids: CASENRGPGELFF. CDR3 coding DNA: TGTGCCAGTGAAAACAGGGGCCCCGGGGAGCTGTTTTTT.

This rearrangement joins TRBV5-1 to TRBJ1-6, with a weak D call TRBD1 (6 bases). Trimming pared 3 bases from V and 3 bases from J, leaving 16 bases between. CDR1 and CDR2 from the germline V gene are SGHRS and YFSETQ. The CDR3 is 17 residues long. The chain's CDR3 is CASSSFNGQHYNSPLHF. The CDR3 DNA sequence: TGCGCCAGCAGCTCTTTCAATGGACAGCACTATAATTCACCCCTCCACTTT.

The chain recombines TRBV5-1 with TRBJ2-3, with 9 bases aligning to TRBD2. J lost 6 bases, V lost 1 base, and 9 bases had no gene match. The CDR3 loop spans 16 amino acids. Germline V gene lookup returns CDR1 SGHRS and CDR2 YFSETQ. The CDR3 here is CASSLNRGGARDTQYF. The CDR3 coding sequence is TGCGCCAGCAGCTTGAATCGCGGGGGGGCGCGGGATACGCAGTATTTT.

V usage is TRBV9 and J usage is TRBJ1-2; 8 bases are a match to TRBD1. CDR1 SGDLS and CDR2 YYNGEE come from the germline V gene. The length of the CDR3 is 15 residues. J was trimmed by 6 bases and V by 7 bases; bases with no gene match: 14. CDR3 nucleotides: TGTGCCAGCTCCAGGATGGCAGGGGGCAACAATGGCTACACCTTC. Its protein product is CASSRMAGGNNGYTF. Drawing the rest from reference TRBV9 and TRBJ1-2, the complete variable domain is DSGVTQTPKHLITATGQRVTLRCSPRSGDLSVYWYQQSLDQGLQFLIQYYNGEERAKGNILERFSAQQFPDLHSELNLSSLELGDSALYFCASSRMAGGNNGYTFGSGTRLTVV.

V and J are TRBV7-2 and TRBJ2-6, with D perhaps TRBD1 (6 bases). CDR1 and CDR2 from the germline V gene are SGHTA and FQGNSA. The CDR3 is 14 residues long. V was pared by 5 bases and J by 1 base, with 6 bases between. The CDR3 nucleotides are TGTGCCAGCAGCACAGGGTCTGGGGCCAACGTCCTGACTTTC. Translation: CASSTGSGANVLTF.

This clone came up a few times. The chain joins TRBV7-3 to TRBJ1-1; D call uncertain. The CDR3 has 14 amino acids. V was pared by 1 base and J by 3 bases, with 9 bases between. CDR1 SGHTA and CDR2 FQGTGA come from the germline V gene. The CDR3 sequence: CASSLNTGDTEAFF. Written as DNA, the CDR3 is TGTGCCAGCAGCTTAAATACGGGAGACACTGAAGCTTTCTTT.